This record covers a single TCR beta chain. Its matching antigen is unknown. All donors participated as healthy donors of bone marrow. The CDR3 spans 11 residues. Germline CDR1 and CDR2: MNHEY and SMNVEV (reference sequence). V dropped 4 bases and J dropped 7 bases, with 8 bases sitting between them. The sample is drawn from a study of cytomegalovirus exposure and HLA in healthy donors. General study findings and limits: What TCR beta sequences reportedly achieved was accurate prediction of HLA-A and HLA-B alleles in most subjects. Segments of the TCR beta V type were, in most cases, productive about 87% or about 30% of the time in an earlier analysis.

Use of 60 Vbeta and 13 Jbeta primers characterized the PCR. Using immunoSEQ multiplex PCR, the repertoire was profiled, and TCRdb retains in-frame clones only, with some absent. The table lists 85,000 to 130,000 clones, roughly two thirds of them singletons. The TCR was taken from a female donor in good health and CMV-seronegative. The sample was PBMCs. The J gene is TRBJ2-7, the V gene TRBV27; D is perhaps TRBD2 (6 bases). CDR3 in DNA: TGTGCCAGCAGTTACGGAGGGGAGCAGTACTTC. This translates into CASSYGGEQYF.